Following are 4 T cell receptor beta chains from one sample sequenced in a study of cytomegalovirus exposure and HLA in healthy donors. 60 Vbeta and 13 Jbeta primers were used in PCR. Some clones are missing from TCRdb's copy, which holds only in-frame ones; the method was immunoSEQ multiplex PCR. This table has roughly 200,000 clones, around 73% appearing once. Source material: PBMCs. The receptors shown here come from a man aged 55 to 70 in good health and CMV-seronegative.

This chain connects TRBV5-8 to TRBJ1-2, with TRBD1 identical over 9 bases. Germline V CDR1 and CDR2: SGHTS, YDEGEE. J lost 2 bases, V lost 2 bases, and 7 bases had no gene match. CDR3 length: 16 amino acids. DNA for the CDR3: TGTGCCAGCAGCTTCGTGACAGGGGGAAGGAACTATGGCTACACCTTC. This gives the protein CASSFVTGGRNYGYTF.

The V gene is TRBV29-1, the J gene TRBJ2-7; no clear D. V lost 4 bases, J lost 2 bases, and 6 bases lay in between. This CDR3 comprises 11 residues. CDR1 is SQVTM and CDR2 is ANQGSEA in the germline V gene. The CDR3 protein is CSVVTTYEQYF. As DNA, the CDR3 is TGCAGCGTTGTGACAACCTACGAGCAGTACTTC.

This clone has a handful of counts. The chain employs TRBV28 and TRBJ2-5; weak D call: TRBD2 (5 bases). From germline, CDR1 is MDHEN and CDR2 SYDVKM. The CDR3 sequence is 12 residues long. Trimming removed 8 bases from V and 5 bases from J, with 12 bases in between. This CDR3 is CASHTGSETQYF. CDR3 DNA: TGTGCCAGCCATACGGGGTCTGAGACCCAGTACTTC. Drawing the rest from reference TRBV28 and TRBJ2-5, the complete variable domain is DVKVTQSSRYLVKRTGEKVFLECVQDMDHENMFWYRQDPGLGLRLIYFSYDVKMKEKGDIPEGYSVSREKKERFSLILESASTNQTSMYLCASHTGSETQYFGPGTRLLVL.

The rearrangement links TRBV29-1 to TRBJ2-1; D may be TRBD2 (5 bases). V lost 4 bases and J 5 bases, leaving 15 bases between the germline ends. Germline V lookup: CDR1 SQVTM, CDR2 ANQGSEA. This CDR3 is built from 14 residues. The CDR3 reads CSVAYGLLNNEQFF. CDR3 nucleotides: TGCAGCGTTGCGTACGGACTCCTTAACAATGAGCAGTTCTTC.